This TCR beta chain was observed in a study of T cells in localized non-small cell lung cancer. A word on this clone: Its antigen is still unknown.

Clones were read by immunoSEQ multiplex PCR, and TCRdb kept only the in-frame ones, dropping some. This sample yields approximately 50,000 clones, of which 70% to 90% are seen a single time; approximately 2.4% belongs to the top ten. Germline V gene data show CDR1 as MNHEY and CDR2 as SMNVEV (reference sequence). With V trimmed by 0 bases and J by 5 bases, 5 bases remained unmatched. The CDR3 has 15 amino acids. Whole-study findings and limits: Highest T cell clonality was seen in uninvolved adjacent lung, surpassing that measured in tumor. Among the top 100 tumor clones, a median around 60 appeared in adjacent lung. Heterogeneity stays possible, as sequencing covered only one tumor region. Overall survival was longer when the density of T cells in the blood was higher.

The clonotype originates from a man aged 35-75 years with stage II lung adenocarcinoma. Sequencing was performed on PBMCs, taken before any cancer treatment. V and J are TRBV27 and TRBJ2-5, with 8 positions matching TRBD1. This chain's CDR3 is CASSLSTGDRETQYF. In nucleotides, the CDR3 is TGTGCCAGCAGTTTATCGACCGGGGACAGGGAGACCCAGTACTTC.